The text below deals with one T cell receptor beta chain. Which antigen it targets is not known. The sample holds no much larger clone one base away, and base qualities are not on file. CEF-cultured naive and memory CD4+ T cell DNA received survey-level immunoSEQ TCR-beta sequencing. The original methods were these. During preprocessing, nonproductive sequences were removed, along with CDR3s that did not begin with C, did not end with F or W, or were shorter than 7 amino acids. Antigen-specific clonotypes were called with the MANAFEST web app, based on expansion relative to reference and other culture wells. A clone was considered positive if the clone showed significant expansion compared with the reference culture in 2 of 3 replicate wells at an FDR below 0.05. Positive clones also required significant expansion versus all other tandem wells and an odds ratio above 5. Cultured and uncultured naive and memory CD4+ repertoires were searched for previously identified spike- and CEF-reactive CDR3s. Pairwise Levenshtein distance, computed with the stringdist R package after three terminal residues were trimmed from each end, was used as the measure of CDR3 homology. TCRdb stores this immuneACCESS table with in-frame sequences only. Part of the clones is absent; in the studies checked, under half of the shortfall reflects unresolved V genes, and no reason is known for the rest. The V and J calls and clone size are taken from that table; D and trimming were inferred from the DNA. Recorded for this sample are about 34,000 clones; 65% to 80% of them occurred a single time. The ten largest make up 3% to 4% of the sample.

From the cysteine through the phenylalanine, the CDR3 covers 15 amino acids. The sequence is cut down to CDR3 DNA, 45 bases in frame from base 1. The CDR1 and CDR2 encoded by the germline V gene (reference sequence) are LNHDA and SQIVND. Trimming removed 3 bases from V and 0 bases from J, leaving 6 bases between the germline ends. To separate naive from memory CD4+ T cells, cryopreserved PBMCs first underwent CD4 enrichment and then EasySep naive CD4+ T cell enrichment. For less than twelve days, approximately 10^5 sorted naive or memory CD4+ T cells were cultured together with CEF peptides and T cell-depleted PBMCs at a 1:1 ratio. Triplicate replicate wells were generally used for each peptide culture condition. Ficoll-Paque PLUS gradient centrifugation was used to isolate PBMCs from leukapheresis product or whole blood. PBMCs were either used fresh in the expansion assay or cryopreserved at -140 degrees C. The QIAamp Micro DNA Kit was used to extract genomic DNA from the CD4+ T cells.

The record originates from a study of CD4 T cells in relation to SARS-CoV-2 and coronaviruses (dated by TCRdb to about 2021). Notes on the research overall: In the ViraFEST assay, PBMCs were grown with antigen for 9 to 10 days, and TCR beta CDR3s were then sequenced to identify antigen-specific clonal expansions. A different TCR-beta assay, based on Illumina, was used to sequence expansion assays from other donors in the study. Patient-derived lymphoblastoid cell lines were used to map the HLA restriction of shared crossreactive spike epitopes. At the level of individual TCR clonotypes, the study evaluated whether memory CD4+ T cells crossreact between the spike proteins of SARS-CoV-2 and those of common cold coronaviruses. A median age of around 35 years, with a range of roughly 21 to 80 years, was recorded for the full convalescent cohort of around twelve patients. Among the 12 convalescent patients, 8 males and 4 females were included, and two of the subjects were Hispanic. The Adaptive Biotechnologies TCR-sequencing kit was used for samples from a few pre-COVID donors and for the naive versus memory experiments, whereas the other data were Illumina-based.

What the authors observed across the whole study: Approximately 69% of donors had memory CD4+ clonotypes that crossrecognized SARS-CoV-2 and at least one common cold coronavirus spike. Compared with monoreactive clones, crossreactive clones had significantly weaker SARS-CoV-2-driven expansion, a result consistent with antigenic imprinting. Crossreactivity analysis was centred on spike protein, so crossreactivity against other viral proteins was not assessed. Sequencing naive versus memory cells indicated that the assay picks up memory recall responses, not primary responses primed during culture. Small numbers of patients and of tested TCRs were a limitation of the study. Pre-pandemic and post-infection samples were not both contributed by any donor, so tracing of the source of pre-existing responses was limited.

The clonotype originates from an adult with COVID-19. This receptor chain uses TRBV19 and TRBJ2-6; the D gene cannot be resolved reliably. Specimen: memory CD4+ T cells from PBMCs, cultured in vitro. What this sample's cell subset or site label stands for: memory (non-naive) CD4+ T cells. The DNA is TGTGCCAGTAGTATCTACGGCTCTGGGGCCAACGTCCTGACTTTC. The encoded protein is CASSIYGSGANVLTF.